Listed below are T cell receptor beta chains from one sample, sequenced in a study of control samples from healthy donors and cancer patients. Here immunoSEQ multiplex PCR was the method, and the copy in TCRdb shows in-frame clones only, minus some. The sample lists approximately 100,000 clones, roughly 92% seen once, with around 3% in the top ten. The sample was blood. The receptors were sampled from a human donor in good health. The donor label of this sample is uncertain. CDR3s include the opening cysteine and the closing phenylalanine or tryptophan. A D gene is named only where the DNA matches it firmly. Not all rows give a size; the values are once, few, many and, for expanded clones, a class.

size,D,J,V,DNA,CDR3
.,.,TRBJ2-1,TRBV3-1/TRBV3-2,TGTGCCAGCAGCCAAGCGAAGGGTGAGCAGTTCTTC,CASSQAKGEQFF
.,.,TRBJ2-2,TRBV11-3,TGTGCCAGCAGCTTAGGGCAGGTTGGCGGGGAGCTGTTTTTT,CASSLGQVGGELFF
.,TRBD2,TRBJ2-1,TRBV12-5,TGTGCTAGTGGTTTGGTCGGACTAGCGGGGGCCAATGAGCAGTTCTTC,CASGLVGLAGANEQFF
.,.,TRBJ2-7,TRBV10-2,TGCGCCAGCAAGGGGACCCGCGGAAGAGAGGAGCAGTACTTC,CASKGTRGREEQYF
.,.,TRBJ1-1,TRBV30,TGTGCCTGGATAAGGTTCCTGAACACTGAAGCTTTCTTT,CAWIRFLNTEAFF
.,TRBD1,TRBJ2-5,TRBV12-3/TRBV12-4,TGTGCCAGCACCATCGACAGGGTTGAGACCCAGTACTTC,CASTIDRVETQYF
.,TRBD2,TRBJ2-2,TRBV5-1,TGCGCCAGCAGCTTGAAGGTCTGGAGCGGGGGGCACACCGGGGAGCTGTTTTTT,CASSLKVWSGGHTGELFF
.,.,TRBJ1-3,TRBV28,TGTGCCAGCAGTTTATTTACAGGACCGACCTCTGGAAACACCATATATTTT,CASSLFTGPTSGNTIYF
.,.,TRBJ2-7,TRBV2,TGTGCCAGCAGCAAAAACTCGGGAACCTACGAGCAGTACTTC,CASSKNSGTYEQYF
.,.,TRBJ2-7,TRBV11-2,TGTGCCAGCAGCGTCGCTTGGAGCTCCTACGAGCAGTACTTC,CASSVAWSSYEQYF
.,.,TRBJ1-1,TRBV7-9,TGTGCCAGCAGCCCACCCGGGGTGACTGAAGCTTTCTTT,CASSPPGVTEAFF
.,.,TRBJ1-2,TRBV5-5,TGTGCCAGCAGCGACACCGCACCTTATAACTATGGCTACACCTTC,CASSDTAPYNYGYTF
.,.,TRBJ1-2,TRBV4-2,TGTGCCAGCAGCCAAGATCTGGTCAAACCCAACTATGGCTACACCTTC,CASSQDLVKPNYGYTF
.,TRBD1,TRBJ1-1,TRBV4-3,TGCGCCAGCAGCCAAGAACTAACAGGGGCCATGAACACTGAAGCTTTCTTT,CASSQELTGAMNTEAFF
.,TRBD1,TRBJ2-1,TRBV2,TGTGCCAGCCTGGGACAGGGTAGGAATGAGCAGTTCTTC,CASLGQGRNEQFF
.,.,TRBJ1-5,TRBV4-1,TGCGCCATCAAGTTTTACGACCAGCATTTT,CAIKFYDQHF
once,.,TRBJ2-5,TRBV10-3,TGTGCCATCAGTGCTACTACCCAAGAGACCCAGTACTTC,CAISATTQETQYF
.,TRBD2,TRBJ2-1,TRBV7-2,TGTGCCAGCAGCTTAGAAATCCTAGCGGGGGGGAGCAATGAGCAGTTCTTC,CASSLEILAGGSNEQFF
.,TRBD1,TRBJ2-3,TRBV5-5,TGTGCCAGCAGCCCGGGACAGAGAAGCACAGATACGCAGTATTTT,CASSPGQRSTDTQYF
.,.,TRBJ2-5,TRBV7-2,TGTGCCAGCAGCTTAGGACGGGGATTCGGTCCGGCAGAGACCCAGTACTTC,CASSLGRGFGPAETQYF
.,.,TRBJ2-1,TRBV4-3,TGCGCCAGCAGCCAAGATCCCTCGCAGAGCTCCTACAATGAGCAGTTCTTC,CASSQDPSQSSYNEQFF
.,TRBD1,TRBJ1-1,TRBV6-1,TGTGCCAGCAGTGCAGGGGGAGACCCAATTTGGACTGAAGCTTTCTTT,CASSAGGDPIWTEAFF
.,.,TRBJ1-3,TRBV9,TGTGCCAGCAGCCCAATGACCAGGGGTGGAAACACCATATATTTT,CASSPMTRGGNTIYF
few,TRBD1,TRBJ2-5,TRBV6-5,TGTGCCAGCAGGGCCGGGACAGGGGGTGTAACCCAGTACTTC,CASRAGTGGVTQYF
.,TRBD2,TRBJ2-1,TRBV7-2,TGTGCCAGCAGCTTACGGACTAGCGTGATCAATGAGCAGTTCTTC,CASSLRTSVINEQFF
.,.,TRBJ1-2,TRBV20-1,TGCAGTGCCTCCGAAAGCGGCGGCTACACCTTC,CSASESGGYTF
once,TRBD1,TRBJ2-2,TRBV30,TGTGCCTGGAGTGACAGGGGAACCGGGGAGCTGTTTTTT,CAWSDRGTGELFF
.,.,TRBJ1-4,TRBV30,TGTGCCTGGAACAGGGTTGGGGAAAAACTGTTTTTT,CAWNRVGEKLFF
.,.,TRBJ2-5,TRBV5-6,TGTGCCAGCAGCTCCTCGGGTAAGCCGAACCAAGAGACCCAGTACTTC,CASSSSGKPNQETQYF
.,.,TRBJ1-1,TRBV30,TGTGCCTGGAGTGGTGTAAGGGATTTCGCTGAAGCTTTCTTT,CAWSGVRDFAEAFF
.,.,TRBJ2-5,TRBV5-1,TGCGCCAGCAGCCCCGGGACCGGCATCCAAGAGACCCAGTACTTC,CASSPGTGIQETQYF
.,.,TRBJ1-1,TRBV7-8,TGTGCCAGCGGCTACAGGGCTGGCTTTCTCACTGAAGCTTTCTTT,CASGYRAGFLTEAFF
.,TRBD1,TRBJ1-3,TRBV4-2,TGTGCCAGCGAGGGGAGGGACAGGAACACCATATATTTT,CASEGRDRNTIYF
.,.,TRBJ1-1,TRBV6-6,TGTGCCAGCAGTTACTCGGCTGGGGTAATGAACACTGAAGCTTTCTTT,CASSYSAGVMNTEAFF
.,.,TRBJ1-4,TRBV6-2/TRBV6-3,TGTGCCAGCAGTTACTCGTTGGTGATTTTAACTAATGAAAAACTGTTTTTT,CASSYSLVILTNEKLFF
.,TRBD1,TRBJ1-3,TRBV6-5,TGTGCCAGCAGCCGAAGGGACAGCACGGCCACCATATATTTT,CASSRRDSTATIYF
once,TRBD1,TRBJ1-2,TRBV27,TGTGCCAGCAGTTTATCGAGAGGGGGCGGGTATGGCTACACCTTC,CASSLSRGGGYGYTF
.,.,TRBJ1-2,TRBV7-2,TGTGCCAGCAGCTTAGGACACGCTCGACGGACCTTC,CASSLGHARRTF
.,TRBD1,TRBJ1-6,TRBV20-1,TGCAGGGCAACCGAGGGGGCCGGACTCCACTTT,CRATEGAGLHF
.,.,TRBJ1-2,TRBV6-6,TGTGCCAGCAGTGGGGCTTCTAACTATGGCTACACCTTC,CASSGASNYGYTF
.,.,TRBJ2-1,TRBV15,TGTGCCACCAGCAGTCACGGGACGGCCTCCTACAATGAGCAGTTCTTC,CATSSHGTASYNEQFF
.,.,TRBJ2-2,TRBV3-1/TRBV3-2,TGTGCCAGCAGCCAAAGGGTGGGGATCATCGGGGAGCTGTTTTTT,CASSQRVGIIGELFF
.,.,TRBJ1-2,TRBV29-1,TGCAGCGTTGACGTTACGGGATCGGGCTATGGCTACACCTTC,CSVDVTGSGYGYTF
once,.,TRBJ2-7,TRBV3-1/TRBV3-2,TGTGCCAGCTCGGGGGAGAGGACTTTCTTC,CASSGERTFF
.,.,TRBJ1-1,TRBV5-6,TGTGCCAGCAGCTACGGACAGAGAGGGACTGAAGCTTTCTTT,CASSYGQRGTEAFF
.,.,TRBJ1-3,TRBV12-3/TRBV12-4,TGTGCCAGCAGTTTCGGAAACACCATATATTTT,CASSFGNTIYF
once,.,TRBJ1-1,TRBV28,TGTGCCAGCAGTTTAACCTTACAGTTGGTTAAGAACACTGAAGCTTTCTTT,CASSLTLQLVKNTEAFF
.,.,TRBJ1-5,TRBV27,TGTGCCAGCAGTTTATCCCCAGCTCAGCCCCAGCATTTT,CASSLSPAQPQHF
.,TRBD1,TRBJ1-2,TRBV5-1,TGCGCCAGCAGCTCGACCCAAACAGGGGGCGCTGCTGGCTACACCTTC,CASSSTQTGGAAGYTF
.,.,TRBJ1-6,TRBV6-6,TGTGCCAGCAGTTACTCCAGGGTGAGGTCACCCCTCCACTTT,CASSYSRVRSPLHF